This TCR beta chain was captured by sequencing in a study of blood T cell repertoires in COVID-19. Study details: Material from acute and convalescent COVID-19 was sourced from the United States, Italy and Spain. The cDNA or gDNA used as material had been derived from T cells, B-cell-depleted T cells, or PBMCs.

Authors' methods: Reference gene primer amplification in the assay estimated nucleated cell counts. Assay used: immunoSEQ multiplex PCR; TCRdb lists only in-frame clones, some missing. V and J calls and clone size are those listed in that table; D and trimming were worked out from the DNA. The data contain about 280,000 clones, roughly 90% of them seen just once; the ten biggest clones take up around 12%. It was during active infection that Seattle patients were enrolled and then longitudinally followed. The CDR3 is 16 residues long. Germline V gene data show CDR1 as KGHDR and CDR2 as SFDVKD. The V gene end was trimmed by 2 bases and the J gene end by 4 bases; junction bases not matched to a gene: 7.

Material: peripheral blood. This receptor was taken from a woman in her seventies with COVID-19, enrolled during active disease. The J gene is TRBJ1-2, the V gene TRBV24-1, with 9 positions matching TRBD1. The CDR3 reads CATSDSPGQGSYGYTF. The CDR3 DNA follows: TGTGCCACCAGTGATTCTCCGGGACAGGGATCCTATGGCTACACCTTC.